Each of the 15 T cell receptor beta chains below was sequenced from the same sample in a study of T-cell reconstitution after alpha-beta-depleted transplantation in children. Preparation of the TCRbeta library involved a method that used unique molecular identifiers. TCRdb ran MiXCR on the PCR reads and lists one entry per CDR3 protein. Of fewer than 250,000 distinct CDR3 sequences in the sample, around a sixth are singletons; the top ten hold about 45%. Sequenced material: PBMCs, mostly from graft donor cells, taken 360 days after TCRalphabeta/CD19-depleted stem cell transplant. The receptor source for this set is a male patient aged 2-15 years who had a stem cell transplant for acute lymphoblastic leukemia, so the T cells may come from the graft donor.

The chain uses TRBV12-3 or TRBV12-4 and TRBJ2-2; D gene unclear. This CDR3 has 15 amino acids. Trimming shortened V by 2 bases and J by 2 bases, and 9 bases separated the two germline ends. Here the CDR3 reads CASSLMVPNTGELFF. The CDR3 DNA sequence: TGTGCCAGCAGTTTAATGGTCCCAAACACCGGGGAGCTGTTTTTT.

CDR3 nucleotide sequence: TGTGCCAGCAGGGATGGGTACGAGCAGTACTTC. Encoded protein: CASRDGYEQYF. This rearrangement joins TRBV3-1 to TRBJ2-7, with D uncertain. Germline loops: CDR1 LGHDT, CDR2 YNNKEL (reference sequence). V lost 6 bases to trimming and J lost 4 bases, with 7 bases between them. This CDR3 spans 11 amino acids.

This clonotype was detected a few times. V gene TRBV28 combines with J gene TRBJ2-2; D might be TRBD2 (6 bases). V lost 6 bases and J 0 bases, leaving 14 bases between the germline ends. The length of the CDR3 is 16 residues. The V gene's germline CDR1 is MDHEN and CDR2 SYDVKM. In DNA form, the CDR3 reads TGTGCCAGCAGGCCGGGGGTCCGACCGAACACCGGGGAGCTGTTTTTT. Protein product: CASRPGVRPNTGELFF.

This chain links TRBV5-6 with TRBJ1-5; the D gene is possibly TRBD1 (5 bases). V lost 3 bases to trimming and J lost 5 bases, with 18 bases between them. The CDR3 runs 16 residues. Per the germline V gene, CDR1 is SGHDT and CDR2 is YYEEEE. The CDR3 here is CASSSDGARKDQPQHF. The CDR3 DNA sequence: TGTGCCAGCAGCTCCGACGGGGCCCGAAAGGATCAGCCCCAGCATTTT.

This clonotype was picked up a small number of times. The chain recombines TRBV4-1 with TRBJ2-4; 7 bases map to TRBD1. With V trimmed by 2 bases and J by 1 base, 5 bases remained unmatched. Germline V CDR1 and CDR2: MGHRA, YSYEKL. The CDR3 consists of 16 residues. CDR3 amino acids: CASSQIGRGAKNIQYF. DNA for the CDR3: TGCGCCAGCAGCCAAATAGGCAGGGGGGCCAAAAACATTCAGTACTTC.

The sample holds a few counts of this clonotype. V is TRBV5-1 and J is TRBJ1-4; 11 bases align to TRBD1. Trimming removed 4 bases from V and 3 bases from J; junction bases left unmatched: 5. This CDR3 is 16 amino acids long. In germline, CDR1 is SGHRS, CDR2 YFSETQ. CDR3 nucleotide sequence: TGCGCCAGCAGCCGCGGACAGGGGGCAGCTAATGAAAAACTGTTTTTT. It codes for CASSRGQGAANEKLFF.

This clonotype turned up a few times. The rearrangement uses TRBV20-1 and TRBJ2-5; the D is unclear. Trimming removed 6 bases from V and 3 bases from J, with 14 bases in between. Germline CDR1 DFQATT, CDR2 SNEGSKA (reference sequence). The CDR3 is 13 amino acids. The CDR3 spells CSADELAEETQYF. For the CDR3, the DNA is TGCAGTGCGGACGAGCTGGCAGAAGAGACCCAGTACTTC.

This clonotype was seen a few times. V gene TRBV24-1 combines with J gene TRBJ2-3; D may be TRBD1 (6 bases). The CDR3 has 13 amino acids. From germline, CDR1 is KGHDR and CDR2 SFDVKD. Trimming took off 5 bases at V and 4 bases at J, with 9 bases between the two ends. The CDR3 here is CATSVGQPDTQYF. In nucleotides, the CDR3 is TGTGCCACCAGTGTTGGACAGCCAGATACGCAGTATTTT.

This clonotype came up a few times. This chain uses TRBV20-1 with TRBJ1-2; D not certain. Germline loops: CDR1 DFQATT, CDR2 SNEGSKA (reference sequence). Trimming stripped 3 bases from V and 3 bases from J, with 14 bases between. This CDR3 spans 14 amino acids. CDR3 nucleotide sequence: TGCAGTGCTAGTGGAACCGGGTTCGACTATGGCTACACCTTC. Amino acids: CSASGTGFDYGYTF.

The genes are TRBV11-2 and TRBJ2-7; D not certain. The V gene's germline CDR1 is SGHAT and CDR2 FQNNGV. V lost 4 bases to trimming and J lost 1 base, with 8 bases between them. The CDR3 is 13 amino acids. In DNA form, the CDR3 reads TGTGCCAGCAGCTCCGGGTTATCCTACGAGCAGTACTTC. This sequence encodes CASSSGLSYEQYF. Full variable domain (missing parts from reference TRBV11-2 and TRBJ2-7): EAGVAQSPRYKIIEKRQSVAFWCNPISGHATLYWYQQILGQGPKLLIQFQNNGVVDDSQLPKDRFSAERLKGVDSTLKIQPAKLEDSAVYLCASSSGLSYEQYFGPGTRLTVT.

The gene calls are TRBV7-9 and TRBJ2-7; TRBD1 matches 8 bases. From germline, CDR1 is SEHNR and CDR2 FQNEAQ (reference sequence). The CDR3 spans 15 residues. V was pared by 3 bases and J by 3 bases, with 7 bases of the junction left unmatched. The CDR3 DNA sequence: TGTGCCAGCAGCTTGGGCCTAACAGGGGGCTACGAGCAGTACTTC. The encoded protein is CASSLGLTGGYEQYF.

This clonotype appeared a few times. CDR3 sequence: CAISEWASGGPSDTQYF. In nucleotides, the CDR3 is TGTGCCATCAGTGAGTGGGCTAGCGGGGGGCCGTCAGATACGCAGTATTTT. This rearrangement joins TRBV10-3 to TRBJ2-3; 11 nucleotides line up with TRBD2. After removal of 1 base from V and 4 bases from J, the junction contained 7 bases not matched to a gene. Germline V gene data show CDR1 as ENHRY and CDR2 as SYGVKD. The CDR3 has 17 residues.

This clonotype showed up many times. This chain connects TRBV9 to TRBJ2-1; TRBD2 aligns across 7 bases. V lost 3 bases and J lost 3; bases outside the gene matches: 6. The CDR3 totals 15 residues. CDR1 and CDR2 from the germline V gene are SGDLS and YYNGEE. CDR3: CASSGGGPLYNEQFF. The CDR3 DNA reads as TGTGCCAGCAGCGGGGGGGGACCCCTCTACAATGAGCAGTTCTTC.

This clonotype has a handful of counts. The gene calls are TRBV5-5 and TRBJ1-2; tentatively, D is TRBD1 (5 bases). The V and J ends lost 4 bases and 5 bases respectively, with 15 bases between them. CDR1 is SGHKS and CDR2 is YYEKEE in the germline V gene (reference sequence). CDR3 length equals 14 residues. CDR3 nucleotides: TGTGCCAGCAGCCCCTGGGACGGGAATTATGGCTACACCTTC. It codes for CASSPWDGNYGYTF.

The chain combines TRBV12-3 or TRBV12-4 with TRBJ1-1; 7 bases map to TRBD1. CDR3 length: 14 amino acids. The V gene end was trimmed by 5 bases and the J gene end by 4 bases; junction bases not matched to a gene: 7. CDR3 bases: TGTGCCAGCAGTCCTAGGGGGCTTCGCACTGAAGCTTTCTTT. Translation gives CASSPRGLRTEAFF.